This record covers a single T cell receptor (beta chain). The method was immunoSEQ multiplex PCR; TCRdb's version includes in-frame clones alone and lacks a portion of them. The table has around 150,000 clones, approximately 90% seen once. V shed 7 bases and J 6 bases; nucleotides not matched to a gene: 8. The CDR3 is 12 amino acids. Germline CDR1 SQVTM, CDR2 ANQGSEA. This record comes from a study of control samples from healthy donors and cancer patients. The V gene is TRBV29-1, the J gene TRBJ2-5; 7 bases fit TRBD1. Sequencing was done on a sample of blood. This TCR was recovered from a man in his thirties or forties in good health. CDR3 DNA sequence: TGCAGCGCTACACAGGGGATGAAGACCCAGTACTTC. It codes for CSATQGMKTQYF.